A selection of T cell receptor beta chains follows, all from one sample in a study of memory CD4+ T cells and cytomegalovirus serostatus. Using immunoSEQ multiplex PCR, the repertoire was profiled, and TCRdb retains in-frame clones only, with some absent. The repertoire consists of 65,000 to 95,000 clones, with around 80% occurring once and the leading ten covering less than 0.85%. What was sequenced was memory CD4+ T cells from blood. Receptors were obtained from an adult in good health and CMV-seronegative. Both conserved end residues are part of each CDR3. A D gene is named only where the DNA matches it firmly. Size is omitted from some rows. Given values are once, few, many or a class for expanded clones.

size	J	V	D	CDR3	DNA
-	TRBJ2-3	TRBV6-5	TRBD2	CASSYTSGGPDTQYF	TGTGCCAGCAGTTACACTAGCGGGGGACCAGATACGCAGTATTTT
-	TRBJ2-1	TRBV29-1	-	CSVVPQTYNEQFF	TGCAGCGTTGTCCCGCAGACCTACAATGAGCAGTTCTTC
once	TRBJ2-1	TRBV10-1	TRBD1	CASSEGSTGGNEQFF	TGCGCCAGCAGTGAGGGATCAACAGGGGGCAATGAGCAGTTCTTC
-	TRBJ2-3	TRBV20-1	-	CSAKYTDTQYF	TGCAGTGCTAAATACACAGATACGCAGTATTTT
once	TRBJ2-1	TRBV7-2	TRBD2	CASSLAGGYGGAGNEQFF	TGTGCCAGCAGCTTAGCCGGTGGGTACGGGGGGGCCGGAAATGAGCAGTTCTTC
-	TRBJ2-1	TRBV29-1	TRBD2	CSVSRGGHNEQFF	TGCAGCGTTTCCCGGGGGGGGCACAATGAGCAGTTCTTC
-	TRBJ2-7	TRBV23-1	-	CASSQPAGNSYEQYF	TGCGCCAGCAGTCAACCTGCCGGGAACTCCTACGAGCAGTACTTC
-	TRBJ1-1	TRBV12-5	-	CASGFTSQRMNTEAFF	TGTGCTAGTGGTTTCACCTCTCAACGGATGAACACTGAAGCTTTCTTT
-	TRBJ2-7	TRBV9	-	CASSASGGTYEQYF	TGTGCCAGCAGCGCCAGTGGGGGCACCTACGAGCAGTACTTC
-	TRBJ1-5	TRBV5-8	-	CASSLGEQRGNQPQHF	TGTGCCAGCAGCCTGGGAGAGCAGAGGGGGAACCAGCCCCAGCATTTT
-	TRBJ2-2	TRBV7-2	TRBD1	CASSPGTGGVTGELFF	TGTGCCAGCAGCCCCGGGACAGGGGGCGTCACCGGGGAGCTGTTTTTT
-	TRBJ2-3	TRBV5-4	-	CASSSTGSDTQYF	TGTGCCAGCAGCTCTACAGGGTCCGATACGCAGTATTTT
-	TRBJ1-1	TRBV5-1	-	CASSLGYGYNTEAFF	TGCGCCAGCAGCTTGGGTTACGGATACAACACTGAAGCTTTCTTT
-	TRBJ2-6	TRBV9	-	CASSARGRGRSGANVLTF	TGTGCCAGCAGCGCGCGGGGCAGGGGCAGATCTGGGGCCAACGTCCTGACTTTC
-	TRBJ1-2	TRBV7-2	-	CASSKENYGYTF	TGTGCCAGCAGCAAGGAGAACTATGGCTACACCTTC
-	TRBJ1-4	TRBV11-2	-	CASSLAGSGDNEKLFF	TGTGCCAGCAGCTTAGCTGGGTCAGGCGATAATGAAAAACTGTTTTTT
-	TRBJ2-3	TRBV7-3	-	CASSVGGTASTDTQYF	TGTGCCAGCAGCGTAGGAGGGACAGCTAGCACAGATACGCAGTATTTT
-	TRBJ1-2	TRBV7-8	-	CASSSPLMAGDGYTF	TGTGCCAGCAGCTCGCCGTTGATGGCGGGAGATGGCTACACCTTC
-	TRBJ1-2	TRBV9	-	CASSVNVDRGYTF	TGTGCCAGCAGCGTAAATGTCGACCGGGGCTACACCTTC
-	TRBJ2-3	TRBV6-6	-	CASTRDSRTDTQYF	TGTGCCAGCACCAGGGACTCCCGCACAGATACGCAGTATTTT
few	TRBJ2-5	TRBV4-1	TRBD2	CASSHPGLAGGRETQYF	TGCGCCAGCAGCCACCCGGGACTAGCGGGGGGGAGAGAGACCCAGTACTTC
-	TRBJ1-3	TRBV11-2	-	CASSRVGTSSGNTIYF	TGTGCCAGCAGCCGAGTCGGGACTAGCTCTGGAAACACCATATATTTT
-	TRBJ2-3	TRBV4-1	-	CASSQVERTDTQYF	TGCGCCAGCAGCCAAGTCGAAAGAACAGATACGCAGTATTTT
-	TRBJ1-1	TRBV7-9	-	CASSLTRDTEAFF	TGTGCCAGCAGCTTAACGCGGGACACTGAAGCTTTCTTT
-	TRBJ2-7	TRBV11-2	-	CASSLWWGRGYEQYF	TGTGCCAGCAGCTTATGGTGGGGTAGGGGCTACGAGCAGTACTTC
few	TRBJ1-1	TRBV4-1	-	CASSLTENTEAFF	TGCGCCAGCAGCCTTACAGAAAACACTGAAGCTTTCTTT
-	TRBJ2-1	TRBV5-4	TRBD1	CASSTGGTYNEQFF	TGTGCCAGCAGTACAGGGGGAACCTACAATGAGCAGTTCTTC
-	TRBJ1-4	TRBV6-1	-	CASSEVFRNEKLFF	TGTGCCAGCAGTGAAGTATTCAGGAATGAAAAACTGTTTTTT
-	TRBJ2-7	TRBV2	TRBD2	CASSDWTSGGDEQYF	TGTGCCAGCAGTGATTGGACTAGCGGGGGGGACGAGCAGTACTTC
-	TRBJ2-2	TRBV30	TRBD1	CAWRGQVNTGELFF	TGTGCCTGGAGGGGACAGGTGAACACCGGGGAGCTGTTTTTT
few	TRBJ1-1	TRBV7-9	TRBD1	CASSLVQGEGGEAFF	TGTGCCAGCAGCTTAGTACAGGGGGAGGGCGGTGAAGCTTTCTTT
-	TRBJ2-1	TRBV7-3	TRBD2	CASSLRAGGTNEQFF	TGTGCCAGCAGCTTAAGGGCGGGGGGCACCAATGAGCAGTTCTTC
-	TRBJ2-3	TRBV7-7	-	CASSGSGTDTQYF	TGTGCTAGCAGCGGTAGCGGTACAGATACGCAGTATTTT
-	TRBJ2-5	TRBV7-7	-	CASSLVGHGKQETQYF	TGTGCTAGCAGCTTAGTGGGACACGGCAAGCAAGAGACCCAGTACTTC
-	TRBJ2-3	TRBV10-3	-	CAIRTDGADTQYF	TGTGCCATCAGAACGGATGGGGCAGATACGCAGTATTTT
few	TRBJ2-6	TRBV4-2	TRBD1	CASSPSQGAGSGANVLTF	TGTGCCAGCAGCCCATCACAGGGGGCAGGGTCTGGGGCCAACGTCCTGACTTTC
once	TRBJ2-1	TRBV7-7	-	CASSLGKGMYNEQFF	TGTGCTAGCAGCTTAGGAAAGGGGATGTACAATGAGCAGTTCTTC
once	TRBJ2-7	TRBV27	TRBD2	CASSPWDYSYEQYF	TGTGCCAGCAGTCCCTGGGACTACTCCTACGAGCAGTACTTC
-	TRBJ2-7	TRBV30	-	CAWSSGQREQYF	TGTGCCTGGAGTAGCGGACAGCGAGAGCAGTACTTC
few	TRBJ1-5	TRBV30	-	CAWSRESGGNQPQHF	TGTGCCTGGAGTAGGGAGTCCGGAGGCAATCAGCCCCAGCATTTT
-	TRBJ2-7	TRBV28	TRBD2	CASSPWAGEASSYEQYF	TGTGCCAGCAGTCCCTGGGCGGGGGAGGCATCTTCCTACGAGCAGTACTTC
-	TRBJ1-5	TRBV18	-	CASSPSSPGGQPQHF	TGTGCCAGCTCACCAAGCTCGCCAGGAGGTCAGCCCCAGCATTTT
-	TRBJ2-3	TRBV2	-	CASSEEEADTQYF	TGTGCCAGCAGTGAAGAGGAGGCAGATACGCAGTATTTT
-	TRBJ1-2	TRBV19	-	CASTPTRAGDYGYTF	TGTGCCAGTACCCCAACCAGGGCAGGCGACTATGGCTACACCTTC
-	TRBJ2-1	TRBV11-3	TRBD1	CASSFYGTGSNEQFF	TGTGCCAGCAGCTTCTACGGGACAGGGTCGAATGAGCAGTTCTTC
-	TRBJ1-1	TRBV5-4	TRBD1	CASSLGTGVVTEAFF	TGTGCCAGCAGCTTGGGCACAGGGGTAGTGACTGAAGCTTTCTTT
once	TRBJ2-7	TRBV28	-	CASTGPYEQYF	TGTGCCAGCACAGGACCCTACGAGCAGTACTTC
-	TRBJ2-1	TRBV5-1	-	CASSLAPTNQYEQFF	TGCGCCAGCAGCTTGGCCCCGACTAACCAATATGAGCAGTTCTTC
-	TRBJ1-2	TRBV2	TRBD1	CASSEWGQGINGYTF	TGTGCCAGCAGTGAATGGGGACAGGGAATAAATGGCTACACCTTC
-	TRBJ2-7	TRBV5-1	-	CASSLTESSYEQYF	TGCGCCAGCAGCTTGACAGAAAGCTCCTACGAGCAGTACTTC
-	TRBJ1-4	TRBV4-1	-	CASSQTPGTNEKLFF	TGCGCCAGCAGCCAAACACCCGGGACTAATGAAAAACTGTTTTTT
-	TRBJ1-1	TRBV5-1	TRBD1	CASSPTGGWTEAFF	TGCGCCAGCAGCCCGACAGGGGGTTGGACTGAAGCTTTCTTT
-	TRBJ1-3	TRBV7-9	-	CASSLVWSTARSGNTIYF	TGTGCCAGCAGCTTAGTATGGTCAACGGCACGATCTGGAAACACCATATATTTT
-	TRBJ1-5	TRBV27	TRBD1	CASSWDRSNQPQHF	TGTGCCAGCAGTTGGGACAGAAGCAATCAGCCCCAGCATTTT
-	TRBJ1-1	TRBV30	-	CAWSVEIEAFF	TGTGCCTGGAGCGTTGAGATTGAAGCTTTCTTT
-	TRBJ1-2	TRBV19	TRBD1	CASMRDSSPYGYTF	TGTGCCAGTATGAGGGACAGCTCCCCGTATGGCTACACCTTC
-	TRBJ2-7	TRBV7-2	TRBD2	CASSLGGKLGEQYF	TGTGCCAGCAGCTTGGGGGGGAAACTTGGCGAGCAGTACTTC
-	TRBJ2-3	TRBV7-3	-	CASSLGAGGGDTQYF	TGTGCCAGCAGCTTAGGGGCAGGGGGGGGAGATACGCAGTATTTT
-	TRBJ1-4	TRBV5-1	-	CASSLVSTRNEKLFF	TGCGCCAGCAGCTTGGTGTCGACCCGTAATGAAAAACTGTTTTTT
-	TRBJ1-2	TRBV19	-	CASNSVGRNYGYTF	TGTGCCAGTAATTCAGTTGGCAGAAACTATGGCTACACCTTC